Following are 2 T cell receptor beta chains from one sample sequenced in a study of blood T cell repertoires in COVID-19. Data came from immunoSEQ multiplex PCR; TCRdb stores just in-frame clones and leaves some out. Of about 99,000 clones in the sample, around nine tenths were seen once. Material for sequencing was peripheral blood. These receptors were taken from a man in his fifties or sixties with COVID-19, enrolled during active disease.

This clone was counted once. V and J are TRBV6-5 and TRBJ1-3, with D perhaps TRBD1 (6 bases). Germline lookup yields CDR1 MNHEY and CDR2 SVGAGI. The CDR3 is 16 residues long. V was trimmed by 2 bases and J by 2 bases, leaving 13 bases between them. The CDR3 nucleotides are TGTGCCAGCAGTTACCAAACAGGGTGGGCTGGAAACACCATATATTTT. Its protein is CASSYQTGWAGNTIYF.

The rearrangement links TRBV7-9 to TRBJ2-1; TRBD1 matches 7 bases. The CDR3 sequence is 15 residues long. Looked up from germline, CDR1 is SEHNR and CDR2 is FQNEAQ (reference sequence). Trimming took 4 bases from V and 7 from J; bases not matched to a gene: 10. The CDR3 sequence: CASSSPGRQGNEQFF. CDR3 in DNA: TGTGCCAGCAGCTCGCCTGGAAGACAGGGAAATGAGCAGTTCTTC.